Below, 30 T cell receptor beta chains from the same sample are listed, as sequenced in a study of Tregs in tolerant kidney transplant recipients (dated by TCRdb to between 2019 and 2020). Libraries were prepared through the immunoSEQ multiplex PCR assay. TCRdb took this table from immuneACCESS and kept in-frame rearrangements with V and J called. Such tables lack part of the clones; where checked against another copy, unresolved V genes explain under half of the gap, and the rest is unexplained. Counted in this sample were tens of thousands of clones; 90% to 95% of them appeared once. 1.5% to 2% of the sample lies in the top ten. Transplants used related donors with nonmyeloablative bone marrow transplantation; mixed chimerism was transient in the human trials. The input for sequencing was CD4+ T cells from blood (PBMCs), taken 12 months after the transplant. The receptor source for this set is a human patient who received a combined kidney and bone marrow transplant. Following a transplant, some T cells may be graft donor cells, not patient cells.

DNA of the CDR3: TGTGCCAGCAGCCAATCCCATCGGGGGGGACAAGAGACCCAGTACTTC. Translation: CASSQSHRGGQETQYF. The genes are TRBV4-2 and TRBJ2-5; 8 bases map to TRBD2. Trimming took 2 bases from V and 2 from J; bases not matched to a gene: 7. Germline values: CDR1 LGHNA, CDR2 YNFKEQ. This CDR3 comprises 16 residues.

The V call is TRBV18, the J call TRBJ2-7; 8 bases are a match to TRBD1. Germline V gene data show CDR1 as KGHSH and CDR2 as LQKENI. The length of the CDR3 is 13 residues. Trimming took 6 bases from V and 6 from J; bases not matched to a gene: 7. The DNA for the CDR3 is TGTGCCAGCTCCCCAACGACAGGGGCCGAGCAGTACTTC. Translating it yields CASSPTTGAEQYF.

A single count supports this clone. V usage is TRBV5-8 and J usage is TRBJ1-5, with unresolved D. Germline CDR1 SGHTS, CDR2 YDEGEE. With 1 base removed from V and 6 bases from J, the gap between germline ends came to 5 bases. CDR3 length: 12 residues. The CDR3 protein is CASSLRSQPQHF. In nucleotides, the CDR3 is TGTGCCAGCAGCTTGAGGAGTCAGCCCCAGCATTTT.

This chain connects TRBV13 to TRBJ2-7; D might be TRBD1 (6 bases). V gave up 5 bases and J gave up 2 bases, with 13 bases separating them. This CDR3 spans 14 amino acids. Germline V gives CDR1 PRHDT, CDR2 FYEKMQ (reference sequence). This chain's CDR3 is CASSPGAFPYEQYF. In DNA, the CDR3 is TGTGCCAGCAGCCCAGGGGCCTTTCCCTACGAGCAGTACTTC.

V gene TRBV7-3 combines with J gene TRBJ2-3; 9 nucleotides agree with TRBD2. The CDR3 extends over 15 amino acids. V dropped 2 bases and J dropped 3; count of bases not matched to a gene: 3. Germline V lookup: CDR1 SGHTA, CDR2 FQGTGA. CDR3 sequence (DNA): TGTGCCAGCAGCTTAGGCGGGAGGGGGACAGATACGCAGTATTTT. It encodes CASSLGGRGTDTQYF.

V is TRBV5-1 and J is TRBJ2-4, with 10 bases that match TRBD1. V lost 4 bases and J lost 2; bases outside the gene matches: 6. Germline lookup yields CDR1 SGHRS and CDR2 YFSETQ. The CDR3 sequence is 16 residues long. The CDR3 DNA reads as TGCGCCAGCAGCACGAGGACAGGGGGTTCCAAAAACATTCAGTACTTC. This encodes CASSTRTGGSKNIQYF.

The chain combines TRBV7-2 with TRBJ2-1, with TRBD1 as a possible D gene (6 bases). This CDR3 is 16 amino acids long. In germline, CDR1 is SGHTA, CDR2 FQGNSA. V was shortened by 5 bases and J by 4 bases, with 18 bases between the two germline ends. The CDR3 DNA reads TGTGCCAGCAGCGCCCAGACCGGGACACCATACAATGAGCAGTTCTTC. This translates into CASSAQTGTPYNEQFF.

The chain has TRBV7-2 and TRBJ2-5; maybe TRBD2 (6 bases). Germline lookup yields CDR1 SGHTA and CDR2 FQGNSA. Trimming pared 2 bases from V and 6 bases from J, leaving 13 bases between. CDR3 length: 14 amino acids. The CDR3 bases are TGTGCCAGCAGCTTAACTAGCAGCTTGCAGACCCAGTACTTC. Amino acid sequence: CASSLTSSLQTQYF.

The CDR3: CASSYPAGLTKWTQYF. DNA of the CDR3: TGTGCCAGCAGCTACCCCGCGGGACTCACGAAGTGGACGCAGTATTTT. The chain employs TRBV7-2 and TRBJ2-3, with D maybe TRBD2 (6 bases). V was clipped by 4 bases and J by 9 bases, with 23 bases between them. CDR3 length: 16 amino acids. Germline V gene sequence: CDR1 SGHTA, CDR2 FQGNSA.

The CDR3 DNA reads TGTGCCAGCAGCTTCGGACTAGCGGTGACAGATACGCAGTATTTT. Translating it yields CASSFGLAVTDTQYF. V is TRBV7-2 and J is TRBJ2-3, with 10 bases aligning to TRBD2. V trimming: 3 bases; J trimming: 3 bases; junction bases outside the gene matches: 3. CDR3 length: 15 residues. Germline V gene sequence: CDR1 SGHTA, CDR2 FQGNSA.

The genes are TRBV29-1 and TRBJ1-1; 9 nucleotides match TRBD1. V was pared by 6 bases and J by 4 bases, with 6 bases of the junction left unmatched. The CDR3 runs to 13 residues. CDR1 SQVTM and CDR2 ANQGSEA come from the germline V gene. Here the CDR3 DNA reads TGCAGCGTAAACAGGGGGCGAGGCACTGAAGCTTTCTTT. Translated: CSVNRGRGTEAFF.

V usage is TRBV7-8 and J usage is TRBJ1-5; 9 bases are shared with TRBD1. The CDR3 totals 16 residues. V was pared by 1 base and J by 6 bases, with 7 bases of the junction left unmatched. CDR1 is SGHVS and CDR2 is FQNEAQ in the germline V gene. CDR3 nucleotide sequence: TGTGCCAGCAGCTTAGTGGGACAGGGAAGCGGTCAGCCCCAGCATTTT. It is translated as CASSLVGQGSGQPQHF.

The rearrangement joins TRBV9 to TRBJ2-3, with D possibly being TRBD2 (5 bases). In germline, CDR1 is SGDLS, CDR2 YYNGEE. The CDR3 contains 13 residues. Between the trimmed V and J ends, which lost 4 bases and 0 bases, there was a span of 6 bases. The CDR3 DNA follows: TGTGCCAGCAGCCGGACTAGCACAGATACGCAGTATTTT. Translated, it gives CASSRTSTDTQYF.

The rearrangement joins TRBV30 to TRBJ1-1; 8 positions match TRBD1. This CDR3 has 13 residues. From germline, CDR1 is GTSNPN and CDR2 SVGIG (reference sequence). V gave up 0 bases and J gave up 7 bases; unmatched junction bases: 4. CDR3 in DNA: TGTGCCTGGAGTGTAAAAGGGACAGGTGAAGCTTTCTTT. It codes for CAWSVKGTGEAFF.

The rearrangement joins TRBV7-9 to TRBJ1-5; TRBD1 matches at 10 bases. V trimming: 5 bases; J trimming: 6 bases; junction bases outside the gene matches: 7. The CDR3 runs 15 residues. Germline-derived CDR1 and CDR2 are SEHNR and FQNEAQ (reference sequence). The CDR3 region has the DNA TGTGCCAGCAGCAGGGACAGGGGAGGGACTCAGCCCCAGCATTTT. Translation gives CASSRDRGGTQPQHF.

The chain couples TRBV4-1 to TRBJ2-3; D gene ambiguous. CDR3 length: 13 residues. Germline V CDR1 and CDR2: MGHRA, YSYEKL. The ends were cut back, 6 bases at V and 5 bases at J, with 12 bases in the middle. The CDR3 loop is CASRRLGVDTQYF. CDR3 DNA: TGCGCCAGCAGGCGGCTAGGAGTAGATACGCAGTATTTT.

The chain couples TRBV7-9 to TRBJ2-6; D uncertain. Trimming removed 1 base at V and 0 bases at J, with 7 bases between. The CDR3 has 16 residues. CDR1 is SEHNR, CDR2 FQNEAQ, per germline (reference sequence). CDR3 region: CASSLGSSSGANVLTF. For the CDR3, the DNA is TGTGCCAGCAGCTTAGGGAGCAGCTCTGGGGCCAACGTCCTGACTTTC. Supplemented by reference TRBV7-9 and TRBJ2-6, the full variable domain reads DTGVSQNPRHKITKRGQNVTFRCDPISEHNRLYWYRQTLGQGPEFLTYFQNEAQLEKSRLLSDRFSAERPKGSFSTLEIQRTEQGDSAMYLCASSLGSSSGANVLTFGAGSRLTVL.

The V and J genes are TRBV19 and TRBJ2-2; weak D call: TRBD2 (7 bases). The length of the CDR3 is 15 residues. Trimming shortened V by 3 bases and J by 4 bases, and 12 bases separated the two germline ends. Germline CDR1 and CDR2: LNHDA and SQIVND (reference sequence). The CDR3 DNA follows: TGTGCCAGTAGTATGCGGGGGCTCGGCACCGGGGAGCTGTTTTTT. Amino acids: CASSMRGLGTGELFF.

This chain links TRBV6-5 with TRBJ1-2; 7 bases line up with TRBD1. The germline gives CDR1 MNHEY, CDR2 SVGAGI. The CDR3 length is 15 residues. After removal of 2 bases from V and 3 bases from J, the junction contained 6 bases not matched to a gene. The CDR3 reads CASSYLVTGDYGYTF. CDR3 nucleotide sequence: TGTGCCAGCAGTTACCTTGTAACAGGGGACTATGGCTACACCTTC.

The rearrangement joins TRBV6-1 to TRBJ2-3; 7 bases line up with TRBD1. There are 15 residues in the CDR3. V lost 6 bases, J lost 0 bases, and 6 bases stayed unmatched. Germline V gene data show CDR1 as MNHNS and CDR2 as SASEGT. For the CDR3, the DNA is TGTGCCAGCAGGGGGACAGTGACTAGCACAGATACGCAGTATTTT. It specifies CASRGTVTSTDTQYF.

V usage is TRBV5-1 and J usage is TRBJ1-2; D perhaps matches TRBD1 (5 bases). V lost 3 bases and J lost 4, with 10 bases in between. This CDR3 region has 13 residues. From germline, CDR1 is SGHRS and CDR2 YFSETQ. The CDR3 loop is CASSSTVGYGYTF. CDR3 DNA sequence: TGCGCCAGCAGCTCGACAGTCGGCTATGGCTACACCTTC.

J is TRBJ2-7 and V is TRBV30, with TRBD2 matching over 7 bases. Germline loops: CDR1 GTSNPN, CDR2 SVGIG (reference sequence). The ends lost 0 bases at V and 3 bases at J; junction bases unmatched: 5. This CDR3 has 14 amino acids. Written as DNA, the CDR3 is TGTGCCTGGAGTGTACTTTCGGGGGGCTACGAGCAGTACTTC. Residues: CAWSVLSGGYEQYF.

The V call is TRBV30, the J call TRBJ2-7, with D maybe TRBD2 (5 bases). The CDR3 is 14 amino acids. V was shortened by 7 bases and J by 4 bases, with 20 bases between the two germline ends. Germline CDR1 reads GTSNPN; CDR2 reads SVGIG (reference sequence). The CDR3 is CASRVEGSIYEQYF. The CDR3, as DNA: TGTGCCTCGCGGGTGGAAGGGAGCATTTACGAGCAGTACTTC. The whole variable domain, remainder taken from reference TRBV30 and TRBJ2-7, is SQTIHQWPATLVQPVGSPLSLECTVEGTSNPNLYWYRQAAGRGLQLLFYSVGIGQISSEVPQNLSASRPQDRQFILSSKKLLLSDSGFYLCASRVEGSIYEQYFGPGTRLTVT.

The V call is TRBV6-4, the J call TRBJ2-1; tentatively, D is TRBD2 (7 bases). Trimming removed 6 bases at V and 12 bases at J, with 18 bases between. Germline V gene lookup returns CDR1 MRHNA and CDR2 SNTAGT. The CDR3 spans 13 residues. This CDR3 is CASSVKGGVGQFF. Written as DNA, the CDR3 is TGTGCCAGCAGCGTTAAGGGGGGGGTAGGGCAGTTCTTC.

The V call is TRBV10-3, the J call TRBJ2-7, with D perhaps TRBD2 (6 bases). The V gene's germline CDR1 is ENHRY and CDR2 SYGVKD. This CDR3 has 17 amino acids. Trimming pared 2 bases from V and 1 base from J, leaving 18 bases between. The CDR3, as DNA: TGTGCCATCAGTGAGCCGGGGAGGTCATCACTTTCCTACGAGCAGTACTTC. It is translated as CAISEPGRSSLSYEQYF.

The rearrangement uses TRBV27 and TRBJ2-1, with 7 bases matching TRBD1. The V and J ends lost 3 bases and 1 base, in that order; junction bases with no gene match: 9. The CDR3 totals 17 residues. Looked up from germline, CDR1 is MNHEY and CDR2 is SMNVEV (reference sequence). CDR3 coding DNA: TGTGCCAGCAGTTTTCTTTTCAGGGGGTGGTCCTACAATGAGCAGTTCTTC. It codes for CASSFLFRGWSYNEQFF.

V gene TRBV7-8 combines with J gene TRBJ1-1; D is unresolved. The CDR3 is 15 amino acids. CDR1 is SGHVS, CDR2 FQNEAQ, per germline. Between the trimmed V and J ends, which lost 4 bases and 0 bases, there was a span of 12 bases. CDR3 DNA sequence: TGTGCCAGCAGCTCAGGACTATGGATGAACACTGAAGCTTTCTTT. Encoded protein: CASSSGLWMNTEAFF.

The CDR3 DNA is TGTGCCAGCAGCCGGACAGGGAACAATCAGCCCCAGCATTTT. This codes for CASSRTGNNQPQHF. J is TRBJ1-5 and V is TRBV25-1; TRBD1 agrees at 8 bases. The V segment lost 6 bases and the J segment 3 bases; nucleotides outside the gene matches: 4. Germline loops: CDR1 MGHDK, CDR2 SYGVNS. The CDR3 totals 14 residues.

The chain combines TRBV6-4 with TRBJ1-2; 10 nucleotides align to TRBD1. The J segment lost 4 bases and the V segment lost 3 bases, leaving 2 bases of the junction unmatched. Per the germline V gene, CDR1 is MRHNA and CDR2 is SNTAGT. The CDR3 totals 14 residues. CDR3 sequence (DNA): TGTGCCAGCAGTGAGACAGGGGGCGTCTATGGCTACACCTTC. Its translation: CASSETGGVYGYTF.

This chain links TRBV11-3 with TRBJ2-2, with D perhaps TRBD2 (6 bases). The CDR3 is 13 residues long. Germline V CDR1 and CDR2: SGHNT, YENEEA. Deletions cut 5 bases from V and 6 bases from J, with 10 bases between. CDR3 loop: CASSPPSAGELFF. CDR3 coding DNA: TGTGCCAGCAGCCCCCCTAGCGCCGGGGAGCTGTTTTTT.